Shown below are 5 T cell receptor beta chains from a single sample sequenced in a study of control samples from healthy donors and cancer patients. The assay was immunoSEQ multiplex PCR, and TCRdb's table has in-frame clones only and misses some. Of around 180,000 clones listed, almost 90% are singletons. Sequencing was performed on blood. The receptors shown here come from a young woman in good health.

This clone was seen just once. V and J are TRBV3-1 (or the pseudogene TRBV3-2) and TRBJ1-1, with D maybe TRBD1 (5 bases). Trimming pared 6 bases from V and 5 bases from J, leaving 13 bases between. Per germline, CDR1 LGHDT and CDR2 YNNKEL (reference sequence). The CDR3 runs to 13 residues. The CDR3 sequence: CASRGEGRTEAFF. CDR3 nucleotides: TGTGCCAGCAGGGGGGAGGGTCGGACTGAAGCTTTCTTT.

The chain combines TRBV5-1 with TRBJ2-5, with D unclear. The V and J ends lost 3 bases and 1 base respectively, with 10 bases between them. The CDR3 runs 14 residues. From germline, CDR1 is SGHRS and CDR2 YFSETQ. CDR3 protein: CASSWKDLQETQYF. The CDR3 DNA reads TGCGCCAGCAGCTGGAAAGACCTCCAAGAGACCCAGTACTTC.

The chain has TRBV2 and TRBJ2-5; possibly TRBD1 for D (5 bases). CDR1 is SNHLY and CDR2 is FYNNEI in the germline V gene. Between the trimmed V and J ends, which lost 5 bases and 0 bases, there was a span of 10 bases. The CDR3 extends over 14 amino acids. CDR3 nucleotides: TGTGCCAGCAGTCAAGACAGCAACCAAGAGACCCAGTACTTC. Its translation is CASSQDSNQETQYF.

This sequence joins TRBV7-2 and TRBJ1-4; 7 bases line up with TRBD1. This CDR3 has 14 amino acids. Trimming removed 7 bases from V and 4 bases from J; junction bases left unmatched: 6. Germline loops: CDR1 SGHTA, CDR2 FQGNSA. CDR3 amino acids: CASNRQGYNEKLFF. In DNA, the CDR3 is TGTGCCAGCAACCGACAGGGCTATAATGAAAAACTGTTTTTT.

There are a few counts of this clone. The chain combines TRBV11-2 with TRBJ1-2; D call uncertain. The V and J ends lost 1 base and 4 bases respectively, with 13 bases between them. Germline V CDR1 and CDR2: SGHAT, FQNNGV. This CDR3 has 15 residues. The CDR3 nucleotides read TGTGCCAGCAGCTTAGCCTCGGATCCGAGCTATGGCTACACCTTC. This sequence encodes CASSLASDPSYGYTF.